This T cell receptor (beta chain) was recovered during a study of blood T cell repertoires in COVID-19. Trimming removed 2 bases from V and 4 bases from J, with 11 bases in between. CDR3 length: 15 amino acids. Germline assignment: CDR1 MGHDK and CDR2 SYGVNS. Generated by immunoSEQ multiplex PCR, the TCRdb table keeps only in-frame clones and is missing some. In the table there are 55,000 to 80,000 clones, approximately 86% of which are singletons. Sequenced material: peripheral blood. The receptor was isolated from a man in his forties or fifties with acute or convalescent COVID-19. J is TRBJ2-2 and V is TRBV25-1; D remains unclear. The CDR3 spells CASSEVGKSTGELFF. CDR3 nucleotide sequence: TGTGCCAGCAGTGAAGTGGGCAAATCCACCGGGGAGCTGTTTTTT.